The present TCR beta chain was sequenced within a study of identical twins. MiXCR was run by TCRdb on the 5' RACE reads, yielding one entry per CDR3 protein. The sample gives roughly 470,000 distinct CDR3 sequences, more than 13% of which show up once; 0.8% to 1% is in the top ten. V was clipped by 5 bases and J by 3 bases, with 11 bases between them. Germline V gene lookup returns CDR1 SGHTA and CDR2 FQGNSA. This CDR3 comprises 13 residues. Another study also made use of these data, one on yellow fever vaccine responses in identical twins.

This chain joins TRBV7-2 and TRBJ2-7; D might be TRBD1 or TRBD2, each matching 5 bases. This TCR was recovered from a woman under 30 in good health. Sequencing used CD4+ T cells sorted from blood. CDR3 amino acids: CASSRDPNYEQYF. The CDR3, as DNA: TGTGCCAGCAGCCGGGACCCCAACTACGAGCAGTACTTC.